Sequencing of this T cell receptor (beta chain) was carried out in a study of cytomegalovirus exposure and HLA in healthy donors. For this clone: Its antigen remains unidentified.

Researchers ran the PCR with 60 Vbeta and 13 Jbeta primers. Sequenced by immunoSEQ multiplex PCR; TCRdb stores in-frame clones only, minus some. The top ten clones hold about 4.7% of a sample with 100,000 to 150,000 clones, 10% to 13% of them seen once. Whole-study findings and limits: Within the data, a cluster of highly shared sequence variants was likely a sequencing artifact. While the bulk of TCR sequences proved rare, some public TCRs turned up in many donors. Analysis was carried out at a later point, and it linked a missense DCLRE1C variant to TCR beta V- and J-gene trimming.

V shed 0 bases, J shed 6 bases, and the junction held 9 bases outside the gene matches. CDR1 GTSNPN and CDR2 SVGIG come from the germline V gene (reference sequence). The CDR3 spans 15 residues. This receptor was taken from a woman under 30 in good health and CMV-seropositive. This chain uses TRBV30 with TRBJ2-3; TRBD2 matches 7 bases. The specimen sequenced was PBMCs. The CDR3, as DNA: TGTGCCTGGAGTGTTGGGAGCGGGAAAGGGGATACGCAGTATTTT. Protein sequence: CAWSVGSGKGDTQYF.